The source of this T cell receptor (beta chain) is a study of shared clonotypes between healthy human individuals. Study-wide results and limits: Sampling used blood alone; tissue repertoires probably differ.

On this clone itself: The antigen remains unidentified.

Sequencing used immunoSEQ multiplex PCR; TCRdb keeps in-frame clones, though not all of them. The table includes roughly 2.4 million clones, approximately 96% detected once. Per germline, CDR1 SGHDN and CDR2 FVKESK. Germline trimming cut 6 bases from V and 6 bases from J; bases unmatched to any gene: 13. The CDR3 has 15 residues. The TCR comes from a young man in good health. The rearrangement joins TRBV14 to TRBJ2-7; TRBD1 matches at 8 bases. Material: naive CD4+ T cells sorted from blood. Subset indicated: CD45RA+ positively selected. The CDR3 loop is CASSRTGGSGSEQYF. In DNA form, the CDR3 reads TGTGCCAGCAGTCGTACAGGGGGTTCAGGTTCCGAGCAGTACTTC.